What follows are 12 T cell receptor beta chains derived from one specimen sequenced in a study of blood T cell repertoires in COVID-19. Data came from immunoSEQ multiplex PCR; TCRdb stores just in-frame clones and leaves some out. The sample has around 160,000 clones, about 85% seen once; the top ten hold approximately 2.7%. Sequencing was carried out using peripheral blood. The origin of the receptors is a woman in her forties with active or convalescent COVID-19.

This clone occurred a few times. The gene calls are TRBV5-6 and TRBJ1-2, with D possibly TRBD1 on 6 matching bases. V was clipped by 4 bases and J by 4 bases, with 11 bases between them. The V gene's germline CDR1 is SGHDT and CDR2 YYEEEE. CDR3 size: 13 residues. The CDR3 region is CASSPGTPYGYTF. Written as DNA, the CDR3 is TGTGCCAGCAGCCCCGGGACACCCTATGGCTACACCTTC.

This rearrangement joins TRBV18 to TRBJ1-1, with D maybe TRBD1 (5 bases). Germline assignment: CDR1 KGHSH and CDR2 LQKENI. V was shortened by 2 bases and J by 5 bases, with 15 bases between the two germline ends. The CDR3 loop spans 15 amino acids. DNA of the CDR3: TGTGCCAGCTCACCAGGACACCTCGATATGACTGAAGCTTTCTTT. Translated: CASSPGHLDMTEAFF. The whole variable domain, filled in from reference TRBV18 and TRBJ1-1, reads NAGVMQNPRHLVRRRGQEARLRCSPMKGHSHVYWYRQLPEEGLKFMVYLQKENIIDESGMPKERFSAEFPKEGPSILRIQQVVRGDSAAYFCASSPGHLDMTEAFFGQGTRLTVV.

The V gene is TRBV28, the J gene TRBJ1-1; TRBD1 agrees at 8 bases. The V gene's germline CDR1 is MDHEN and CDR2 SYDVKM. The CDR3 extends over 14 amino acids. V trimming: 3 bases; J trimming: 5 bases; junction bases outside the gene matches: 5. DNA of the CDR3: TGTGCCAGCAGTTTCCCGACAGGGGTTACTGAAGCTTTCTTT. It codes for CASSFPTGVTEAFF.

The J gene is TRBJ1-2, the V gene TRBV2, with TRBD1 as a possible D gene (6 bases). The CDR3 loop spans 13 amino acids. The germline CDR1 and CDR2 sequences are SNHLY and FYNNEI. V was clipped by 5 bases and J by 2 bases, with 9 bases between them. CDR3 sequence (DNA): TGTGCCAGCAGTCAAACAGGGAACTATGGCTACACCTTC. Translated: CASSQTGNYGYTF.

The count of this clone is one. The chain recombines TRBV19 with TRBJ1-5, with a tentative D call TRBD1 (6 bases). Trimming removed 7 bases at V and 2 bases at J, with 12 bases between. CDR1 LNHDA and CDR2 SQIVND come from the germline V gene (reference sequence). CDR3 length: 14 amino acids. CDR3 coding DNA: TGTGCCAGTACCCAGGGGACGGGCAATCAGCCCCAGCATTTT. Translated, it gives CASTQGTGNQPQHF.

The V call is TRBV18, the J call TRBJ2-5; the match to TRBD2 covers 10 bases. The germline gives CDR1 KGHSH, CDR2 LQKENI. Germline trimming cut 0 bases from V and 7 bases from J; bases unmatched to any gene: 5. There are 15 residues in the CDR3. The DNA of the CDR3 is TGTGCCAGCTCACCACCGAGCGGGGGGGCCGGGACCCAGTACTTC. Its translation is CASSPPSGGAGTQYF.

The chain's CDR3 is CASSPNFGRGNEKLFF. CDR3 coding DNA: TGTGCCAGCAGCCCCAATTTCGGTAGGGGGAATGAAAAACTGTTTTTT. The chain is built from TRBV3-1 (or the pseudogene TRBV3-2) and TRBJ1-4; D possibly corresponds to TRBD1 (6 bases). There are 16 residues in the CDR3. Trimming shortened V by 4 bases and J by 5 bases, and 17 bases separated the two germline ends. Germline V gene data show CDR1 as LGHDT and CDR2 as YNNKEL (reference sequence).

This chain links TRBV5-4 with TRBJ1-6, with 9 bases that match TRBD1. The length of the CDR3 is 16 residues. Looked up from germline, CDR1 is SGHNT and CDR2 is YYREEE (reference sequence). After removal of 0 bases from V and 7 bases from J, the junction contained 5 bases not matched to a gene. The CDR3 DNA reads as TGTGCCAGCAGCTTGGGGGGACAGGGTAACAATTCACCCCTCCACTTT. Its translation: CASSLGGQGNNSPLHF.

The DNA of the CDR3 is TGTGCCAGCAGCTTAGGATTGGCGGGACAGCCCAAGAACACTGAAGCTTTCTTT. This codes for CASSLGLAGQPKNTEAFF. The chain combines TRBV7-6 with TRBJ1-1; 7 bases agree with TRBD1. V lost 1 base, J lost 1 base, and 12 bases stayed unmatched. CDR1 and CDR2 from the germline V gene are SGHVS and FNYEAQ. The CDR3 has 18 amino acids.

This chain connects TRBV28 to TRBJ2-4; maybe TRBD2 (6 bases). Germline CDR1 is MDHEN and CDR2 is SYDVKM. Trimming left V 2 bases short and J 6 bases short, with 14 bases between. The CDR3 has 15 residues. CDR3 protein: CASSLTGSQRNIQYF. The CDR3 DNA follows: TGTGCCAGCAGTTTAACCGGGAGCCAGAGAAACATTCAGTACTTC. Looking up the rest from reference TRBV28 and TRBJ2-4 gives the full variable domain: DVKVTQSSRYLVKRTGEKVFLECVQDMDHENMFWYRQDPGLGLRLIYFSYDVKMKEKGDIPEGYSVSREKKERFSLILESASTNQTSMYLCASSLTGSQRNIQYFGAGTRLSVL.

The chain has TRBV29-1 and TRBJ1-2, with a weak D call TRBD1 (5 bases). This CDR3 region has 13 residues. With 7 bases removed from V and 4 bases from J, the gap between germline ends came to 16 bases. Germline V gives CDR1 SQVTM, CDR2 ANQGSEA. CDR3 nucleotide sequence: TGCAGCGACGTGGTGACAGACCTCTATGGCTACACCTTC. It is translated as CSDVVTDLYGYTF.

V and J are TRBV11-2 and TRBJ1-5; tentative D call: TRBD1 (5 bases). The V end was cut by 5 bases, the J end by 3 bases, with 17 bases between. The germline V gene has CDR1 SGHAT and CDR2 FQNNGV. CDR3 size: 16 residues. In DNA, the CDR3 is TGTGCCAGCAGCCGTGGGGCAGGGCTTCACAATCAGCCCCAGCATTTT. Protein: CASSRGAGLHNQPQHF.